Presented here are 9 T cell receptor beta chains from one specimen sequenced in a study of shared clonotypes between healthy human individuals. Profiled with immunoSEQ multiplex PCR; TCRdb holds only in-frame clones, not every one. The table lists 450,000 to 600,000 clones, roughly 85% of them singletons. Specimen: PBMCs. The source is a woman between 40 and 50 years old in good health. Some clones in this sample may be carry-over from other donors' samples.

Comments on this clone: Other nucleotide sequences in the sample specify the same CDR3. This chain links TRBV5-4 with TRBJ1-4; D gene unclear. The CDR3 length is 14 residues. Germline V CDR1 and CDR2: SGHNT, YYREEE (reference sequence). The germline V and J ends were trimmed by 0 bases and 0 bases, with 3 bases remaining between them. CDR3 coding DNA: TGTGCCAGCAGCTTGGACGCAACTAATGAAAAACTGTTTTTT. Its protein product is CASSLDATNEKLFF.

The rearrangement links TRBV7-9 to TRBJ2-7; D might be TRBD1 (6 bases). The CDR3 is 14 residues long. Germline V gene lookup returns CDR1 SEHNR and CDR2 FQNEAQ (reference sequence). Trimming pared 5 bases from V and 6 bases from J, leaving 17 bases between. CDR3 protein: CASSRTGTQTEQYF. CDR3 in DNA: TGTGCCAGCAGCCGGACCGGGACACAGACCGAGCAGTACTTC.

The rearrangement links TRBV5-1 to TRBJ1-1; D gene unclear. Germline V gene sequence: CDR1 SGHRS, CDR2 YFSETQ. This CDR3 region has 15 residues. Trimming pared 3 bases from V and 5 bases from J, leaving 17 bases between. The chain's CDR3 is CASSSRPGEGTEAFF. The DNA for the CDR3 is TGCGCCAGCAGCTCGAGGCCGGGAGAAGGGACTGAAGCTTTCTTT. The variable domain in full, with the rest retrieved from reference TRBV5-1 and TRBJ1-1, is KAGVTQTPRYLIKTRGQQVTLSCSPISGHRSVSWYQQTPGQGLQFLFEYFSETQRNKGNFPGRFSGRQFSNSRSEMNVSTLELGDSALYLCASSSRPGEGTEAFFGQGTRLTVV.

The chain joins TRBV19 to TRBJ2-2, with 7 bases that match TRBD2. J was trimmed by 2 bases and V by 3 bases; bases with no gene match: 9. The CDR3 extends over 17 amino acids. The germline V gene has CDR1 LNHDA and CDR2 SQIVND (reference sequence). CDR3 region: CASSIRGRLANTGELFF. CDR3 DNA: TGTGCCAGTAGTATCCGAGGAAGACTAGCCAACACCGGGGAGCTGTTTTTT. Together with reference TRBV19 and TRBJ2-2, the CDR3 gives the full variable domain: DGGITQSPKYLFRKEGQNVTLSCEQNLNHDAMYWYRQDPGQGLRLIYYSQIVNDFQKGDIAEGYSVSREKKESFPLTVTSAQKNPTAFYLCASSIRGRLANTGELFFGEGSRLTVL.

This clone was counted many times. The chain joins TRBV30 to TRBJ1-4, with D possibly matching TRBD1 (6 bases). Germline V gene sequence: CDR1 GTSNPN, CDR2 SVGIG (reference sequence). This CDR3 is 15 amino acids long. Between the trimmed V and J ends, which lost 6 bases and 5 bases, there was a span of 19 bases. In DNA form, the CDR3 reads TGTGCCTGCAACAGGGAATTTGGGGTGAATGAAAAACTGTTTTTT. Protein: CACNREFGVNEKLFF.

In its sample, this clone was seen once. J is TRBJ2-5 and V is TRBV28; TRBD1 or TRBD2 may be the D gene (6 bases each). Judging by the DNA end, TRBJ2-7 fits better; the J call may be wrong. The CDR3 is 14 residues long. In germline, CDR1 is MDHEN, CDR2 SYDVKM. CDR3 sequence (DNA): TGTGCCAGCACCGAACGGGGGCTGGCCTACGAGCAGTACTTC. It encodes CASTERGLAYEQYF.

The J gene is TRBJ1-6, the V gene TRBV7-3; 7 bases are shared with TRBD1. This CDR3 spans 16 amino acids. Germline loops: CDR1 SGHTA, CDR2 FQGTGA. The junction had 12 bases not matched to a gene; V was cut back by 5 bases and J by 8 bases. CDR3 protein: CASSGKGAPDDSPLHF. CDR3 coding DNA: TGTGCCAGCAGCGGTAAGGGGGCACCAGATGATTCACCCCTCCACTTT.

The chain recombines TRBV7-9 with TRBJ2-3; D may be TRBD2 (6 bases). The CDR3 runs to 14 residues. Trimming removed 6 bases from V and 2 bases from J, with 12 bases in between. From germline, CDR1 is SEHNR and CDR2 FQNEAQ (reference sequence). Written as DNA, the CDR3 is TGTGCCAGCAGTAAACGGGAGTTCACAGATACGCAGTATTTT. Amino acid sequence: CASSKREFTDTQYF.

For this clone: This sample also contains other DNA sequences that code for the same CDR3. The chain recombines TRBV10-2 with TRBJ2-7, with 7 nucleotides matching TRBD1. With 6 bases clipped from V and 3 bases from J, the junction kept 2 bases outside the gene matches. CDR3 length: 12 amino acids. CDR1 is WSHSY, CDR2 SAAADI, per germline. The CDR3 DNA follows: TGCGCCAGCAGGGGGGACAGCTACGAGCAGTACTTC. This translates into CASRGDSYEQYF.